This T cell receptor beta chain was obtained from a study of T-cell memory formation after mild COVID-19. General study results and limits: Whereas later expanders leaned CD4+, clones contracting day 15 to 85 showed a balanced CD4/CD8 makeup.

Worth noting for this clonotype: What it binds is unknown.

TCRdb reanalysed the 5' RACE reads using MiXCR and keeps one entry per CDR3 protein. The table has 210,000 or so distinct CDR3 sequences, approximately 20% seen once. V shed 3 bases and J shed 6 bases, with 11 bases lying between them. Germline CDR1 SGHTA, CDR2 FQGNSA. This CDR3 contains 13 residues. The clonotype comes from an adult woman who had mild COVID-19 (a few samples of this study predate the infection). Cell type and time point are not known. What was sequenced was PBMCs or a T cell subset sorted from them (not recorded which). This chain joins TRBV7-2 and TRBJ1-1, with D unclear. CDR3: CASSLSSIAEAFF. The CDR3 DNA follows: TGTGCCAGCAGCTTGAGCAGTATTGCTGAAGCTTTCTTT.